The 13 T cell receptor beta chains below all came from one sample that was sequenced in a study of CD8+ T cells in alopecia areata. Sequencing templates came from extracted RNA that was reverse transcribed into cDNA. Sequencing used immunoSEQ multiplex PCR; TCRdb keeps in-frame clones, though not all of them. The data show about 190,000 clones, about three fifths seen once. Regarding treatment: oral pan-JAK inhibitor, 5-10 mg twice daily. Sequences were derived from CD4+ T cells sorted from blood, sampled between weeks 47 and 50, from a patient treated with tofacitinib. These receptor sequences come from a human donor with alopecia areata.

This chain connects TRBV9 to TRBJ1-6, with a tentative D call TRBD1 (6 bases). Trimming took 2 bases from V and 8 from J, leaving 14 bases between them. Germline CDR1 SGDLS, CDR2 YYNGEE. The CDR3 spans 15 residues. CDR3 DNA: TGTGCCAGCAGCGTTCATACAGGGAGGGATTCACCCCTCCACTTT. Translating gives CASSVHTGRDSPLHF.

The chain joins TRBV4-1 to TRBJ2-1; tentative D call: TRBD1 (6 bases). The CDR3 length is 14 residues. The germline V gene encodes CDR1 MGHRA and CDR2 YSYEKL. The germline V and J ends were trimmed by 0 bases and 11 bases, with 14 bases remaining between them. CDR3 coding DNA: TGCGCCAGCAGCCAAGAGCTACAAGGGGGTCAGCAGTTCTTC. Translation gives CASSQELQGGQQFF.

This rearrangement joins TRBV7-2 to TRBJ1-1, with 8 bases identical to TRBD1. The V and J ends lost 5 bases and 11 bases, in that order; junction bases with no gene match: 7. The CDR3 has 12 amino acids. Germline V CDR1 and CDR2: SGHTA, FQGNSA. This chain's CDR3 is CASSHDRGGAFF. The CDR3 DNA sequence: TGTGCCAGCAGCCACGACAGGGGAGGGGCTTTCTTT.

This clone was counted many times. V usage is TRBV11-3 and J usage is TRBJ2-3, with a weak D call TRBD2 (5 bases). CDR3 size: 16 residues. V gave up 1 base and J gave up 1 base, with 12 bases separating them. CDR1 is SGHNT and CDR2 is YENEEA in the germline V gene. The CDR3 spells CASSLGLSGGTDTQYF. CDR3 DNA: TGTGCCAGCAGCTTAGGTCTCTCCGGGGGCACAGATACGCAGTATTTT.

The V and J genes are TRBV29-1 and TRBJ1-1; D remains ambiguous. V was clipped by 6 bases and J by 0 bases, with 8 bases between them. Germline V gene lookup returns CDR1 SQVTM and CDR2 ANQGSEA. The CDR3 is made up of 12 amino acids. The CDR3 DNA reads TGCAGCGTCGGACGGATGAACACTGAAGCTTTCTTT. Protein: CSVGRMNTEAFF.

This clone was detected only once. This chain uses TRBV7-3 with TRBJ2-5; no definite D call. CDR3 length: 13 amino acids. Trimming stripped 5 bases from V and 2 bases from J, with 9 bases between. In germline, CDR1 is SGHTA, CDR2 FQGTGA. DNA of the CDR3: TGTGCCAGCAGCCTATACCCGCAAGAGACCCAGTACTTC. This translates into CASSLYPQETQYF.

This clone was detected only a few times. The gene calls are TRBV6-6 and TRBJ2-5; 7 nucleotides agree with TRBD2. The CDR3 length is 15 residues. The J segment lost 0 bases and the V segment lost 5 bases, leaving 6 bases of the junction unmatched. Germline V gene sequence: CDR1 MNHNY, CDR2 SVGAGI (reference sequence). CDR3 region: CASSKRDGYQETQYF. The CDR3 DNA sequence: TGTGCCAGCAGTAAGCGGGACGGCTACCAAGAGACCCAGTACTTC.

This clone was counted once. The chain links TRBV6-5 to TRBJ2-3; 7 bases align to TRBD1. Germline V gene sequence: CDR1 MNHEY, CDR2 SVGAGI. With V trimmed by 7 bases and J by 0 bases, 4 bases remained unmatched. The CDR3 is made up of 14 amino acids. Here the CDR3 DNA reads TGTGCCAGCACCAGGACAGGTAGCACAGATACGCAGTATTTT. As protein: CASTRTGSTDTQYF.

This chain connects TRBV7-8 to TRBJ1-1, with D unresolved. Germline V gives CDR1 SGHVS, CDR2 FQNEAQ. The V gene lost 5 bases and the J gene lost 3 bases, with 10 bases spanning the gap. The CDR3 runs to 13 residues. The CDR3 sequence: CASSGFTDTEAFF. CDR3 nucleotide sequence: TGTGCCAGCAGCGGATTTACGGACACTGAAGCTTTCTTT.

This clone was seen a few times. The V call is TRBV19, the J call TRBJ2-3, with a possible D match to TRBD2 (5 bases). This CDR3 is built from 14 residues. V gave up 2 bases and J gave up 4 bases, with 10 bases separating them. Germline lookup yields CDR1 LNHDA and CDR2 SQIVND (reference sequence). The CDR3 bases are TGTGCCAGTAGTATAATAATTAGCGCAGATACGCAGTATTTT. Protein product: CASSIIISADTQYF.

This clone has only one observation. The V gene is TRBV5-6, the J gene TRBJ1-6; TRBD1 matches 9 bases. The germline V gene encodes CDR1 SGHDT and CDR2 YYEEEE. The length of the CDR3 is 16 residues. The V and J ends lost 2 bases and 6 bases, in that order; junction bases with no gene match: 6. CDR3 in amino acids: CASSFATDRGNSPLHF. The DNA for the CDR3 is TGTGCCAGCAGCTTTGCCACGGACAGGGGTAATTCACCCCTCCACTTT.

This clone was recorded a few times. The rearrangement uses TRBV11-3 and TRBJ2-5; unclear D gene. Looked up from germline, CDR1 is SGHNT and CDR2 is YENEEA. This CDR3 comprises 14 residues. The ends were cut back, 2 bases at V and 5 bases at J, with 12 bases in the middle. The CDR3 here is CASSLRTDAETQYF. CDR3 DNA: TGTGCCAGCAGCTTAAGGACGGACGCCGAGACCCAGTACTTC.

CDR3: CASSQGQETQYF. The CDR3, as DNA: TGCGCCAGCAGCCAAGGACAAGAGACCCAGTACTTC. V and J are TRBV4-3 and TRBJ2-5; the D is unclear. This CDR3 spans 12 amino acids. Trimming took 1 base from V and 2 from J, leaving 2 bases between them. CDR1 is LGHNA and CDR2 is YSLEER in the germline V gene.